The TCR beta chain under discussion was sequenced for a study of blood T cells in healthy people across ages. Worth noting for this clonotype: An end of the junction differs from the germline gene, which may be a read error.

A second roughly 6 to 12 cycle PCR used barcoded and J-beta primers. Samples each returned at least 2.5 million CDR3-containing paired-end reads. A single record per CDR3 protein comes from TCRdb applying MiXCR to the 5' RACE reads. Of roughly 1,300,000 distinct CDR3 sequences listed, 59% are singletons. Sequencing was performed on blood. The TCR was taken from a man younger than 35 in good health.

The DNA of the CDR3 is TGTGCCGGGAGCCGGGGCGGGGAGCTGTTTTTT. This gives the protein CAGSRGGELFF. This chain uses TRBV30 with TRBJ2-2, with a tentative D call TRBD2 (5 bases). Germline V gene sequence: CDR1 GTSNPN, CDR2 SVGIG (reference sequence). The CDR3 has 11 amino acids.